This TCR beta chain was sequenced for a study of blood T cell repertoires in COVID-19. Assay used: immunoSEQ multiplex PCR; TCRdb lists only in-frame clones, some missing. The sample includes about 200,000 clones, around 81% of them seen just once. Deletions cut 0 bases from V and 2 bases from J, with 11 bases between. Germline loops: CDR1 SGDLS, CDR2 YYNGEE. This CDR3 region has 15 residues. What was sequenced was peripheral blood. This receptor was identified in a human donor in a cohort sampled during active COVID-19. The rearrangement uses TRBV9 and TRBJ1-1; D remains unclear. Here the CDR3 reads CASSVGQVGNTEAFF. DNA for the CDR3: TGTGCCAGCAGCGTAGGGCAGGTAGGAAACACTGAAGCTTTCTTT.